This TCR beta chain was recovered during a study of OX40 agonist ivuxolimab in advanced cancers. About the research overall: Ivuxolimab, an agonist antibody against OX40 (CD134), was given to patients.

Turning to this clone: Its antigen is currently unknown.

Study results and caveats: There were also nonresponders showing low normalized T-cell clonal expansion. CD4+ and CD8+ blood T cells expanded clonally by week 6 at 0.1 to 3.0 mg/kg.

Assay used: immunoSEQ multiplex PCR; TCRdb lists only in-frame clones, some missing. The table shows tens of thousands of clones, with about 81% occurring only once. Per the germline V gene, CDR1 is MNHEY and CDR2 is SVGAGI. The CDR3 sequence is 14 residues long. V was pared by 6 bases and J by 5 bases, with 5 bases of the junction left unmatched. The specimen was CD4+ or CD8+ T cells sorted from blood, collected in a trial of the OX40 agonist ivuxolimab. The rearrangement links TRBV6-5 to TRBJ1-4; 8 nucleotides line up with TRBD1. This sequence was found in an adult with an advanced solid tumor such as melanoma, head and neck, liver or kidney cancer. The DNA of the CDR3 is TGTGCCAGCAGGCCGGGACAGGCGAATGAAAAACTGTTTTTT. Translated: CASRPGQANEKLFF.